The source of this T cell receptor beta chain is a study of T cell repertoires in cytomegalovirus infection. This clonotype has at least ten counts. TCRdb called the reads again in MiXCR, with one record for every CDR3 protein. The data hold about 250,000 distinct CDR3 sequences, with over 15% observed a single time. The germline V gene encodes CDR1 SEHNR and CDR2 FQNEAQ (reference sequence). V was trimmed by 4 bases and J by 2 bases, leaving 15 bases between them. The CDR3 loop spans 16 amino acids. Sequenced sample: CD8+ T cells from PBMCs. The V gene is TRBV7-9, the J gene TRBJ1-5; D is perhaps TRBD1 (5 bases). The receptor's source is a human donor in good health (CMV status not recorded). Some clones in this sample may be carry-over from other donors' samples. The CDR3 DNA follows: TGTGCCAGCAGCTCGTTGAATCAGGGCGGCAATCAGCCCCAGCATTTT. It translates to CASSSLNQGGNQPQHF.